This T cell receptor (beta chain) was observed in a study of blood T cells in healthy people across ages. Findings of the study overall: The study could not conclusively compare naive and antigen-experienced cells, given its unsorted PBMCs.

The authors ran a second PCR of roughly 6 to 11 cycles using a sample-barcoded 5' primer and a J-beta primer mix. The yield of each sample was at least 2.5 million CDR3-containing paired-end reads. TCRdb analysed the 5' RACE reads with MiXCR anew, one entry per CDR3 protein. The sample lists 1.5 million to 2 million distinct CDR3 sequences, about 39% seen once, with roughly 24% in the top ten. The CDR3 has 17 amino acids. Germline CDR1 is SGDLS and CDR2 is YYNGEE. Trimming stripped 3 bases from V and 8 bases from J, with 26 bases between. There are a few counts of this clonotype. The antigen remains undetermined.

The material sequenced was blood. The chain recombines TRBV9 with TRBJ1-2, with a weak D call TRBD1 (6 bases). This clonotype was sampled from a human donor in good health. CDR3 in amino acids: CASSEGPQTGSYLGYTF. DNA of the CDR3: TGTGCCAGCAGCGAAGGGCCCCAGACAGGTTCTTATTTAGGCTACACCTTC.